The 3 T cell receptor beta chains in this list originate from one sample, sequenced in a study of OX40 agonist ivuxolimab in advanced cancers. Clones were read by immunoSEQ multiplex PCR, and TCRdb kept only the in-frame ones, dropping some. The sample has about 32,000 clones, 84% seen once. The specimen comprised CD4+ or CD8+ T cells sorted from blood, sampled in a trial of the OX40 agonist ivuxolimab. These TCRs come from an adult with an advanced solid tumor such as melanoma, head and neck, liver or kidney cancer.

CDR3 in DNA: TGTGCCAGCAGCTTTCCCACCGGGGAGCTGTTTTTT. This translates into CASSFPTGELFF. The chain links TRBV7-2 to TRBJ2-2; no firm D call. Per the germline V gene, CDR1 is SGHTA and CDR2 is FQGNSA. Trimming removed 3 bases at V and 4 bases at J, with 3 bases between. The CDR3 sequence is 12 residues long.

This chain links TRBV11-3 with TRBJ2-3; TRBD1 is a possible D gene (7 bases). Germline CDR1 reads SGHNT; CDR2 reads YENEEA. V lost 5 bases and J 3 bases, leaving 21 bases between the germline ends. The CDR3 contains 17 residues. The CDR3 here is CASSRIGGGLRTDTQYF. As DNA, the CDR3 is TGTGCCAGCAGCCGAATCGGAGGGGGCTTAAGGACAGATACGCAGTATTTT.

The rearrangement links TRBV7-2 to TRBJ2-5; no clear D. Germline V gene sequence: CDR1 SGHTA, CDR2 FQGNSA. V was shortened by 3 bases and J by 1 base, with 6 bases between the two germline ends. CDR3 length: 13 residues. CDR3 in amino acids: CASSFPGQETQYF. CDR3 nucleotides: TGTGCCAGCAGCTTCCCGGGCCAAGAGACCCAGTACTTC.